Following are 30 T cell receptor beta chains from one sample sequenced in a study of blood T cell repertoires in COVID-19 (dated by TCRdb to the early 2020s). The receptor library was made with the immunoSEQ multiplex PCR assay. TCRdb mirrors the immuneACCESS table, restricted to in-frame sequences. Some clones are absent from its copies; in checked studies, under half trace to an unresolved V gene, and the reason for the others is unknown. The sample includes around 260,000 clones, with more than 85% observed a single time. The leading ten clones occupy roughly 4% of the sample. The sample comprised peripheral blood. These receptors originate from a young man with active or convalescent COVID-19.

CDR3 in DNA: TGCGCCAGCAGCTTGCCCGGGGGATTATCCTACAATGAGCAGTTCTTC. Residues: CASSLPGGLSYNEQFF. The gene calls are TRBV5-1 and TRBJ2-1; D may be TRBD2 (6 bases). Germline CDR1 SGHRS, CDR2 YFSETQ. CDR3 length: 16 amino acids. Trimming stripped 1 base from V and 1 base from J, with 12 bases between.

This clone was picked up one time. CDR3 loop: CASSQALHLSQETQYF. CDR3 DNA: TGTGCCAGCAGCCAAGCTCTTCACCTCAGCCAAGAGACCCAGTACTTC. The rearrangement links TRBV4-2 to TRBJ2-5; no clear D gene. Looked up from germline, CDR1 is LGHNA and CDR2 is YNFKEQ. CDR3 size: 16 residues. Trimming left V 1 base short and J 1 base short, with 13 bases between.

This clone appeared once. This chain joins TRBV5-6 and TRBJ1-2; D might be TRBD1 (6 bases). Germline CDR1 SGHDT, CDR2 YYEEEE. The length of the CDR3 is 15 residues. The ends were cut back, 2 bases at V and 1 base at J, with 12 bases in the middle. DNA of the CDR3: TGTGCCAGCAGCTTAGGACAGCGGGGTAACTATGGCTACACCTTC. Amino acid sequence: CASSLGQRGNYGYTF.

The chain joins TRBV3-1 (or the pseudogene TRBV3-2) to TRBJ2-5; TRBD2 matches at 7 bases. V lost 1 base to trimming and J lost 1 base; unmatched junction nucleotides: 0. The CDR3 contains 14 residues. Looked up from germline, CDR1 is LGHDT and CDR2 is YNNKEL (reference sequence). CDR3 protein: CASSQGGGQETQYF. The CDR3 region has the DNA TGTGCCAGCAGCCAAGGCGGGGGCCAAGAGACCCAGTACTTC.

The chain joins TRBV6-1 to TRBJ2-5, with 10 bases lining up with TRBD1. J was trimmed by 2 bases and V by 11 bases; bases with no gene match: 14. This CDR3 spans 16 amino acids. The germline V gene has CDR1 MNHNS and CDR2 SASEGT. CDR3 coding DNA: TGTGCCGCTAGTGAAGTGCCGGGACAGGGGCAAGAGACCCAGTACTTC. It specifies CAASEVPGQGQETQYF.

J is TRBJ1-6 and V is TRBV6-5, with D tentatively TRBD1 (5 bases). The ends were cut back, 6 bases at V and 9 bases at J, with 18 bases in the middle. Germline lookup yields CDR1 MNHEY and CDR2 SVGAGI. This CDR3 has 15 amino acids. CDR3 residues: CASRPPRGESSPLHF. CDR3 bases: TGTGCCAGCAGACCTCCGCGGGGCGAAAGTTCACCCCTCCACTTT.

The J gene is TRBJ1-2, the V gene TRBV12-3 or TRBV12-4; 7 nucleotides agree with TRBD1. This CDR3 has 13 residues. V shed 6 bases and J 6 bases; nucleotides not matched to a gene: 7. CDR3 in DNA: TGTGCCAGCAGGTCCGGGACAGTAAATGGCTACACCTTC. It translates to CASRSGTVNGYTF.

This clone was observed a handful of times. This chain uses TRBV10-3 with TRBJ2-1; D not certain. The CDR3 has 14 amino acids. The germline gives CDR1 ENHRY, CDR2 SYGVKD. V was clipped by 8 bases and J by 0 bases, with 11 bases between them. CDR3 in amino acids: CAISSLSSYNEQFF. CDR3 nucleotide sequence: TGTGCCATCTCTTCTCTGAGCTCCTACAATGAGCAGTTCTTC.

The chain combines TRBV6-5 with TRBJ1-6; D is unclear. CDR3 size: 14 residues. Deletions cut 8 bases from V and 5 bases from J, with 13 bases between. Per the germline V gene, CDR1 is MNHEY and CDR2 is SVGAGI. The CDR3 DNA sequence: TGTGCCAGCGCCGAGGAGTGGGATAATTCACCCCTCCACTTT. Translated, it gives CASAEEWDNSPLHF.

The chain uses TRBV27 and TRBJ1-2, with 8 positions matching TRBD1. The germline CDR1 and CDR2 sequences are MNHEY and SMNVEV (reference sequence). This CDR3 spans 15 amino acids. The ends lost 6 bases at V and 8 bases at J; junction bases unmatched: 14. CDR3 bases: TGTGCCAGCAGCCCAGGGGGCGTGTCGCTAGGGGGCTACACCTTC. Amino acid sequence: CASSPGGVSLGGYTF.

The CDR3 is CASSFVPIHEQYF. The CDR3 DNA follows: TGTGCCAGCAGTTTTGTTCCCATTCACGAGCAGTACTTC. V usage is TRBV28 and J usage is TRBJ2-7; D is ambiguous. Trimming took 3 bases from V and 5 from J, leaving 11 bases between them. Germline-derived CDR1 and CDR2 are MDHEN and SYDVKM. The CDR3 contains 13 residues.

The rearrangement joins TRBV27 to TRBJ2-7; D is ambiguous. V was trimmed by 6 bases and J by 2 bases, leaving 17 bases between them. The CDR3 totals 15 residues. Germline loops: CDR1 MNHEY, CDR2 SMNVEV (reference sequence). This chain's CDR3 is CASSPTRSGPYEQYF. Written as DNA, the CDR3 is TGTGCCAGCAGCCCAACCCGGTCAGGCCCCTACGAGCAGTACTTC.

V gene TRBV25-1 combines with J gene TRBJ1-4; D not resolved. With 10 bases removed from V and 7 bases from J, the gap between germline ends came to 19 bases. The CDR3 is 14 amino acids. Looked up from germline, CDR1 is MGHDK and CDR2 is SYGVNS. The CDR3 loop reads CAIRWNRRGEKLFF. DNA of the CDR3: TGTGCCATCCGCTGGAATCGGCGCGGTGAAAAACTGTTTTTT. Combining the CDR3 with reference TRBV25-1 and TRBJ1-4 gives the whole variable domain EADIYQTPRYLVIGTGKKITLECSQTMGHDKMYWYQQDPGMELHLIHYSYGVNSTEKGDLSSESTVSRIRTEHFPLTLESARPSHTSQYLCAIRWNRRGEKLFFGSGTQLSVL.

CDR3 nucleotide sequence: TGCGCCAGCAGCTTGTCTCCAGGGGGCGCGGACGAGCAGTACTTC. It yields the protein CASSLSPGGADEQYF. The chain uses TRBV5-1 and TRBJ2-7; TRBD1 agrees at 8 bases. The trim removed 1 base at V and 5 bases at J, leaving 8 bases unmatched. This CDR3 has 15 amino acids. Germline lookup yields CDR1 SGHRS and CDR2 YFSETQ.

The chain uses TRBV11-3 and TRBJ2-3; D gene uncertain. Germline CDR1 SGHNT, CDR2 YENEEA. The V gene lost 0 bases and the J gene lost 3 bases, with 4 bases spanning the gap. This CDR3 comprises 13 residues. CDR3 sequence: CASSLDRTDTQYF. Here the CDR3 DNA reads TGTGCCAGCAGCTTAGATCGGACAGATACGCAGTATTTT.

In DNA form, the CDR3 reads TGCAGTGCTAGCGGGAACTATGGCTACACCTTC. Protein sequence: CSASGNYGYTF. V and J are TRBV20-1 and TRBJ1-2; no firm D call. V lost 3 bases, J lost 2 bases, and 4 bases lay in between. Germline CDR1 DFQATT, CDR2 SNEGSKA (reference sequence). The CDR3 is 11 residues long.

This chain joins TRBV29-1 and TRBJ1-3, with D maybe TRBD1 (5 bases). V dropped 0 bases and J dropped 4 bases, with 13 bases sitting between them. The CDR3 extends over 15 amino acids. Germline CDR1 SQVTM, CDR2 ANQGSEA. The CDR3 spells CSVEDGRGGGNTIYF. The CDR3 DNA reads TGCAGCGTTGAAGATGGAAGGGGAGGAGGAAACACCATATATTTT.

This sequence joins TRBV7-9 and TRBJ2-5; 8 nucleotides line up with TRBD2. Germline V CDR1 and CDR2: SEHNR, FQNEAQ (reference sequence). Unmatched junction bases numbered 10, after V lost 5 bases and J lost 5 bases. The CDR3 has 15 amino acids. The CDR3 reads CASSAGLGLGETQYF. The CDR3, as DNA: TGTGCCAGCAGCGCAGGCCTGGGACTAGGGGAGACCCAGTACTTC.

The chain has TRBV18 and TRBJ1-2; D may be TRBD1 (5 bases). The length of the CDR3 is 12 residues. Germline CDR1 KGHSH, CDR2 LQKENI. V lost 5 bases to trimming and J lost 8 bases, with 12 bases between them. CDR3 loop: CASSFRAGGYTF. CDR3 nucleotide sequence: TGTGCCAGCTCATTCCGGGCAGGGGGCTACACCTTC.

The gene calls are TRBV27 and TRBJ1-2; tentative D call: TRBD1 (5 bases). CDR1 and CDR2 (germline): MNHEY, SMNVEV (reference sequence). Trimming pared 3 bases from V and 8 bases from J, leaving 22 bases between. The CDR3 totals 16 residues. The CDR3 DNA is TGTGCCAGCAGTTTTTTGTTGGCGGGGGGGAGGGGAGGCTACACCTTC. Translated: CASSFLLAGGRGGYTF.

The chain combines TRBV5-8 with TRBJ2-5; 11 nucleotides agree with TRBD2. Trimming at V came to 3 bases and at J to 5 bases, leaving 9 bases not matched to a gene. Germline CDR1 and CDR2: SGHTS and YDEGEE. The CDR3 covers 16 residues. The CDR3 is CASSSGTSGQGETQYF. CDR3 DNA: TGTGCCAGCAGCTCTGGGACTAGCGGTCAAGGCGAGACCCAGTACTTC.

This chain connects TRBV7-3 to TRBJ2-1; D perhaps matches TRBD1 (7 bases). There are 15 residues in the CDR3. The germline CDR1 and CDR2 sequences are SGHTA and FQGTGA. V was clipped by 3 bases and J by 5 bases, with 14 bases between them. CDR3 nucleotide sequence: TGTGCCAGCAGCTTCCCACCAGGGGGGAACAATGAGCAGTTCTTC. It encodes CASSFPPGGNNEQFF.

This sequence joins TRBV7-6 and TRBJ1-1; TRBD1 agrees at 11 bases. Germline CDR1 SGHVS, CDR2 FNYEAQ. V lost 5 bases to trimming and J lost 6 bases; unmatched junction nucleotides: 8. The CDR3 has 15 residues. CDR3 in DNA: TGTGCCAGCAGCCCGGCGGGACAGGGGGGGCCTGAAGCTTTCTTT. Protein: CASSPAGQGGPEAFF.

The CDR3 sequence: CASSAGTGFRGVEQYF. DNA for the CDR3: TGTGCCAGCAGTGCCGGGACAGGGTTTCGGGGTGTCGAGCAGTACTTC. The gene calls are TRBV27 and TRBJ2-7; 9 nucleotides match TRBD1. The V and J ends lost 5 bases and 6 bases, in that order; junction bases with no gene match: 14. Germline V gene sequence: CDR1 MNHEY, CDR2 SMNVEV (reference sequence). The CDR3 contains 16 residues.

The CDR3 loop is CASSPTPGTQYF. In nucleotides, the CDR3 is TGTGCCAGCAGCCCCACGCCCGGGACGCAGTATTTT. The V and J genes are TRBV5-8 and TRBJ2-3; D unresolved. Trimming removed 4 bases from V and 9 bases from J, with 12 bases in between. This CDR3 is built from 12 residues. Per germline, CDR1 SGHTS and CDR2 YDEGEE. Based on the CDR3 plus reference TRBV5-8 and TRBJ2-3, the full variable domain is EAGVTQSPTHLIKTRGQQATLRCSPISGHTSVYWYQQALGLGLQFLLWYDEGEERNRGNFPPRFSGRQFPNYSSELNVNALELEDSALYLCASSPTPGTQYFGPGTRLTVL.

The chain joins TRBV10-3 to TRBJ1-4; D is possibly TRBD1 (6 bases). In germline, CDR1 is ENHRY, CDR2 SYGVKD. The V gene lost 6 bases and the J gene lost 5 bases, with 13 bases spanning the gap. The CDR3 is 14 amino acids. CDR3 in DNA: TGTGCCATCAGGAGGGGGTCAGAGAATGAAAAACTGTTTTTT. Amino acids: CAIRRGSENEKLFF.

V usage is TRBV7-9 and J usage is TRBJ1-4, with 11 bases lining up with TRBD1. V lost 1 base to trimming and J lost 10 bases; unmatched junction nucleotides: 5. Germline V lookup: CDR1 SEHNR, CDR2 FQNEAQ (reference sequence). The CDR3 contains 15 residues. CDR3 residues: CASSLEAGTGGKLFF. DNA of the CDR3: TGTGCCAGCAGCTTAGAAGCCGGGACAGGGGGAAAACTGTTTTTT.

Note on this clone: It is unclear where the CDR3 begins or ends on the DNA, so no DNA is shown, and the CDR3 is as TCRdb lists it. In the same sample, other DNA sequences code for this CDR3. The V call is TRBV19, the J call TRBJ2-3; the table's D call, TRBD2, was not checked against the DNA. The CDR3 has 13 amino acids, counting both end residues. From germline, CDR1 is LNHDA and CDR2 SQIVND (reference sequence). This CDR3 reads CASTSGGTDTQYF.

This chain links TRBV9 with TRBJ1-3; 7 bases match TRBD1. Losses at the gene ends were 0 bases for V and 8 bases for J; bases not matched to a gene: 8. This CDR3 contains 15 residues. The germline V gene has CDR1 SGDLS and CDR2 YYNGEE. The CDR3 is CASSVAAGGSDTIYF. The CDR3 DNA reads as TGTGCCAGCAGCGTAGCGGCAGGGGGTAGCGACACCATATATTTT.

This chain joins TRBV18 and TRBJ2-1; D is possibly TRBD2 (6 bases). From germline, CDR1 is KGHSH and CDR2 LQKENI. The length of the CDR3 is 16 residues. Trimming left V 0 bases short and J 0 bases short, with 9 bases between. In DNA, the CDR3 is TGTGCCAGCTCACCACCTCAGGGACTCTCCTACAATGAGCAGTTCTTC. The encoded protein is CASSPPQGLSYNEQFF.